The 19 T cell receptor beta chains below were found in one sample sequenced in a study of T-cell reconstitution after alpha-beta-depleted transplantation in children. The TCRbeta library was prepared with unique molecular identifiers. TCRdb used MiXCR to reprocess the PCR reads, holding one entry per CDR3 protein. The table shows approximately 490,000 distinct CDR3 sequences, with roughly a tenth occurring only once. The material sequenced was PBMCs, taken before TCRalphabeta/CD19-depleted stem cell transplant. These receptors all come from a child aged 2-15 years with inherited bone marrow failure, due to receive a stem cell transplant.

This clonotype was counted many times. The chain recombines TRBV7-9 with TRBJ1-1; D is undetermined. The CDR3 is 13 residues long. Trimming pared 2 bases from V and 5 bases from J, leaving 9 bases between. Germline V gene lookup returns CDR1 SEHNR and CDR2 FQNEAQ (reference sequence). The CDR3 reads CASSLWSGTEAFF. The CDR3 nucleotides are TGTGCCAGCAGCTTATGGTCGGGGACTGAAGCTTTCTTT.

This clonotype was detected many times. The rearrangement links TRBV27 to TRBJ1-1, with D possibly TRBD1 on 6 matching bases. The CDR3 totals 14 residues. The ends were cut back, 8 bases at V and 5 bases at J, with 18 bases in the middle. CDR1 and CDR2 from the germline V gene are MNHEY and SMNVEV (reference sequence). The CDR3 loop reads CASRREGGGTEAFF. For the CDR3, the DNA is TGTGCCAGCCGGAGGGAGGGGGGGGGAACTGAAGCTTTCTTT.

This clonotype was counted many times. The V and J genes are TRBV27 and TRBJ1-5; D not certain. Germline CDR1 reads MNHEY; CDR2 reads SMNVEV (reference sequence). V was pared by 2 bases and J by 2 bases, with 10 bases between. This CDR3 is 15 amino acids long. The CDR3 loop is CASSLQPGGNQPQHF. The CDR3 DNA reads TGTGCCAGCAGTTTACAGCCAGGCGGCAATCAGCCCCAGCATTTT.

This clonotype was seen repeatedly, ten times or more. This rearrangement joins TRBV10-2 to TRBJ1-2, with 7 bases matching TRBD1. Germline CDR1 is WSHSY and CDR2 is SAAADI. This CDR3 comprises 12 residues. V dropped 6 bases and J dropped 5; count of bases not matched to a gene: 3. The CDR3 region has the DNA TGCGCCAGCAGGGAGACAGGGTATGGCTACACCTTC. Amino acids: CASRETGYGYTF.

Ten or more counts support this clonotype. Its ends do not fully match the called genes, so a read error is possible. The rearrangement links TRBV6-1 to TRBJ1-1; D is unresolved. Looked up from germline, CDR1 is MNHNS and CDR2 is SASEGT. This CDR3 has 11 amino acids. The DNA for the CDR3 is TGTGCCAGCAGAGAAGTCGCTGAAGCTTTCTTT. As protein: CASREVAEAFF.

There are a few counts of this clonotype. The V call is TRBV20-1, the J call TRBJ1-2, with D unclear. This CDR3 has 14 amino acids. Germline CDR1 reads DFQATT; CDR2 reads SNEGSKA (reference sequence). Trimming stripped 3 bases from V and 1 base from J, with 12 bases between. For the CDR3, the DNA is TGCAGTGCTAGTCGGCAGCCATTTAACTATGGCTACACCTTC. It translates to CSASRQPFNYGYTF.

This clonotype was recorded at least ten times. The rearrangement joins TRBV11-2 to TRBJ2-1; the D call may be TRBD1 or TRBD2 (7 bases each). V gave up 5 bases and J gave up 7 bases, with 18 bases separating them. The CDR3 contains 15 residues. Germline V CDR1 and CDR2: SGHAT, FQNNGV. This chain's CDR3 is CASSPGLGGLNEQFF. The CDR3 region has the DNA TGTGCCAGCAGCCCAGGACTAGGGGGCCTGAATGAGCAGTTCTTC.

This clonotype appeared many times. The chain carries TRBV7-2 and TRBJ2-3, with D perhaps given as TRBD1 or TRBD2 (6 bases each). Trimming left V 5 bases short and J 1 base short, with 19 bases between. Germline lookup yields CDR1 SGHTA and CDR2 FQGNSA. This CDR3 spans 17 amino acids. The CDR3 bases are TGTGCCAGCAGCCACGGGGGCTGGGGAGAAGGCACAGATACGCAGTATTTT. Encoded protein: CASSHGGWGEGTDTQYF.

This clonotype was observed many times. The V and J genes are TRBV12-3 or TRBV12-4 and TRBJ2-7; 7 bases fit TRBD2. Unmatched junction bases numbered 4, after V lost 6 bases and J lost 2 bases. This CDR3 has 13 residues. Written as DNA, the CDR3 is TGTGCCAGCAGAAGCGGGGAGGCCTACGAGCAGTACTTC. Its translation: CASRSGEAYEQYF.

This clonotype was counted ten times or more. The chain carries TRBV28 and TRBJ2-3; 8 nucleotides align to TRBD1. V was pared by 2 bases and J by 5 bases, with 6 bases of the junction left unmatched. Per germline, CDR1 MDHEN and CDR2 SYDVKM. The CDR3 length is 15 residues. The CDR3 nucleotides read TGTGCCAGCAGTTTAGTACAGGGGGGAATAGATACGCAGTATTTT. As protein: CASSLVQGGIDTQYF.

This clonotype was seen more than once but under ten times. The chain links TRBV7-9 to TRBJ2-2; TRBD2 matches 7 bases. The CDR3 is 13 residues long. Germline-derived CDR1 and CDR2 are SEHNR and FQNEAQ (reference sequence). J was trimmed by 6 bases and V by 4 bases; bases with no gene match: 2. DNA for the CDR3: TGTGCCAGCAGCTCACTAGCGTCCGGGGAGCTGTTTTTT. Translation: CASSSLASGELFF. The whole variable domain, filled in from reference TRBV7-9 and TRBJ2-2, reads DTGVSQNPRHKITKRGQNVTFRCDPISEHNRLYWYRQTLGQGPEFLTYFQNEAQLEKSRLLSDRFSAERPKGSFSTLEIQRTEQGDSAMYLCASSSLASGELFFGEGSRLTVL.

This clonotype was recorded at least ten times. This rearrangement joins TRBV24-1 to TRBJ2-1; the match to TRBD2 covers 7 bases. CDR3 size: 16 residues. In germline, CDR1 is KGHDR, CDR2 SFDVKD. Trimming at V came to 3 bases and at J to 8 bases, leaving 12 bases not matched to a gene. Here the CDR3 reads CATSDMRGGREDEQFF. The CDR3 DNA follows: TGTGCCACCAGTGATATGAGAGGAGGCCGGGAGGATGAGCAGTTCTTC.

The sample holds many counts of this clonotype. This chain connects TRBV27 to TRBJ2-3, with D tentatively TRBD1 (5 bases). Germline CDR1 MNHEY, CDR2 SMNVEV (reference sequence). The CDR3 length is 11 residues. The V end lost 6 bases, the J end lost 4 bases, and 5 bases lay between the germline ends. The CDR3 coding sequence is TGTGCCAGCAGGGGGCCAGATACGCAGTATTTT. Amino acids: CASRGPDTQYF.

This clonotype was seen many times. CDR3 sequence: CASSQAPGSTTNEKLFF. The DNA of the CDR3 is TGTGCCAGCTCGCAGGCTCCAGGGTCGACAACTAATGAAAAACTGTTTTTT. V is TRBV18 and J is TRBJ1-4; perhaps TRBD1 as D (5 bases). CDR1 is KGHSH and CDR2 is LQKENI in the germline V gene. This CDR3 comprises 17 residues. Trimming pared 6 bases from V and 0 bases from J, leaving 17 bases between.

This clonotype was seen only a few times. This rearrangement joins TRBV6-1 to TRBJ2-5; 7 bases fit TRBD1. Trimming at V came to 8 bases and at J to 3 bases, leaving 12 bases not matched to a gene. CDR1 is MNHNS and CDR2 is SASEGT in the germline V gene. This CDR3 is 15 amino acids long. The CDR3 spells CASAYSQGQKETQYF. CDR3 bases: TGTGCCAGCGCCTATTCCCAGGGACAGAAAGAGACCCAGTACTTC.

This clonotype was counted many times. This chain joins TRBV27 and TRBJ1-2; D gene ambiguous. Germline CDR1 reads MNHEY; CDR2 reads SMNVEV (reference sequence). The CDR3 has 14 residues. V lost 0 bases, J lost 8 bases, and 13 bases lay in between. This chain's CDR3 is CASSLSPGSRGYTF. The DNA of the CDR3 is TGTGCCAGCAGTTTATCGCCAGGATCGCGGGGCTACACCTTC.

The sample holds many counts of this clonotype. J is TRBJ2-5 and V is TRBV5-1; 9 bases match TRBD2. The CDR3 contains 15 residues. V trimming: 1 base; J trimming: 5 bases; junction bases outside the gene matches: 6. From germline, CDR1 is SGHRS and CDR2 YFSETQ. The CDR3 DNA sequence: TGCGCCAGCAGCTTGCGGCGGGAGGGCCGGGAGACCCAGTACTTC. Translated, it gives CASSLRREGRETQYF.

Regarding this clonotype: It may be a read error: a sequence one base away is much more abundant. In DNA form, the CDR3 reads TGTGCCAGCAGCCAGACGGGACTAGCGGGGCTTGACTCCTACGAGCAGCACTTC. Amino acid sequence: CASSQTGLAGLDSYEQHF. The gene calls are TRBV14 and TRBJ2-7; 13 nucleotides match TRBD2. The CDR3 is made up of 18 amino acids. The germline V gene has CDR1 SGHDN and CDR2 FVKESK.

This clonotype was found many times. The CDR3 coding sequence is TGCGCCAGCAGCCAAGAGGCGGGAGGGCCAACAGATACGCAGTATTTT. Amino acid sequence: CASSQEAGGPTDTQYF. The chain couples TRBV4-3 to TRBJ2-3, with TRBD2 matching 9 bases. The CDR3 length is 16 residues. J gave up 3 bases and V 0 bases, and 4 bases lay outside the gene matches. Per the germline V gene, CDR1 is LGHNA and CDR2 is YSLEER.